Shown below are 30 T cell receptor beta chains from a single sample sequenced in a study of cytomegalovirus exposure and HLA in healthy donors. Primers for the PCR totalled 60 Vbeta and 13 Jbeta. Produced via immunoSEQ multiplex PCR; TCRdb's table is partial and in-frame only. The data show around 41,000 clones, 51% seen once. The sample was PBMCs. These receptors originate from a man in his sixties in good health and CMV-seronegative.

V is TRBV6-5 and J is TRBJ2-2, with D hard to call. CDR1 MNHEY and CDR2 SVGAGI come from the germline V gene. The CDR3 is 14 residues long. V shed 8 bases and J shed 2 bases, with 12 bases lying between them. CDR3 region: CASAQISNTGELFF. DNA for the CDR3: TGTGCCAGCGCTCAGATCTCCAACACCGGGGAGCTGTTTTTT.

This clone was recorded a few times. This chain joins TRBV2 and TRBJ2-2, with a weak D call TRBD1 (6 bases). Trimming shortened V by 4 bases and J by 2 bases, and 11 bases separated the two germline ends. The CDR3 has 15 amino acids. The germline CDR1 and CDR2 sequences are SNHLY and FYNNEI. CDR3 in DNA: TGTGCCAGCAGTGTGGTACAGGGAAACACCGGGGAGCTGTTTTTT. Translating it yields CASSVVQGNTGELFF. The complete variable domain, with remaining parts taken from reference TRBV2 and TRBJ2-2, reads EPEVTQTPSHQVTQMGQEVILRCVPISNHLYFYWYRQILGQKVEFLVSFYNNEISEKSEIFDDQFSVERPDGSNFTLKIRSTKLEDSAMYFCASSVVQGNTGELFFGEGSRLTVL.

V is TRBV29-1 and J is TRBJ1-1, with unresolved D. The germline V gene encodes CDR1 SQVTM and CDR2 ANQGSEA. V was cut by 2 bases and J by 1 base, with 11 bases left in between. The CDR3 runs 14 residues. In nucleotides, the CDR3 is TGCAGCGTTGAAAGGCAGGCATCGAACACTGAAGCTTTCTTT. Amino acids: CSVERQASNTEAFF.

V gene TRBV7-2 combines with J gene TRBJ1-5; 8 bases fit TRBD1. With V trimmed by 5 bases and J by 3 bases, 6 bases remained unmatched. Germline V lookup: CDR1 SGHTA, CDR2 FQGNSA. The CDR3 consists of 15 residues. CDR3: CASSAEDRANQPQHF. Here the CDR3 DNA reads TGTGCCAGCAGCGCAGAGGACAGGGCCAATCAGCCCCAGCATTTT.

The chain employs TRBV7-9 and TRBJ2-2; TRBD2 matches at 13 bases. The V gene end was trimmed by 6 bases and the J gene end by 7 bases; junction bases not matched to a gene: 5. Germline V gene lookup returns CDR1 SEHNR and CDR2 FQNEAQ (reference sequence). The CDR3 length is 15 residues. CDR3 protein: CASRSGLAGVGELFF. The CDR3 DNA follows: TGTGCCAGCAGGTCCGGACTAGCGGGAGTCGGGGAGCTGTTTTTT.

V usage is TRBV28 and J usage is TRBJ1-5; 8 bases align to TRBD1. The CDR3 has 15 residues. V lost 3 bases and J lost 1; bases outside the gene matches: 2. CDR1 is MDHEN and CDR2 is SYDVKM in the germline V gene. CDR3 residues: CASSFGDRSNQPQHF. DNA of the CDR3: TGTGCCAGCAGTTTTGGGGACAGGAGCAATCAGCCCCAGCATTTT.

In its sample, this clone ranks as medium-sized (0.01 to 0.1%). This sample also contains other DNA sequences that code for the same CDR3. V and J are TRBV5-4 and TRBJ2-1; D remains ambiguous. Germline V gives CDR1 SGHNT, CDR2 YYREEE (reference sequence). V was trimmed by 2 bases and J by 9 bases, leaving 6 bases between them. This CDR3 spans 11 amino acids. The CDR3 DNA sequence: TGTGCCAGCAGCTTACGCGGTGAGCAGTTCTTC. Translating it yields CASSLRGEQFF.

The chain has TRBV30 and TRBJ2-7; 7 bases agree with TRBD1. The germline V gene has CDR1 GTSNPN and CDR2 SVGIG (reference sequence). The CDR3 is 16 residues long. The trim removed 0 bases at V and 0 bases at J, leaving 8 bases unmatched. Written as DNA, the CDR3 is TGTGCCTGGAGTGTACCGGGCAGGGGGAGCTCCTACGAGCAGTACTTC. This codes for CAWSVPGRGSSYEQYF.

This clone came up a few times. The chain has TRBV29-1 and TRBJ2-1, with 7 bases identical to TRBD2. The CDR3 consists of 18 residues. With 6 bases clipped from V and 0 bases from J, the junction kept 17 bases outside the gene matches. Per germline, CDR1 SQVTM and CDR2 ANQGSEA. CDR3 protein: CSVVGLSISFNSYNEQFF. In DNA form, the CDR3 reads TGCAGCGTCGTGGGACTAAGCATCTCTTTCAACTCCTACAATGAGCAGTTCTTC.

This clone came up a few times. The rearrangement links TRBV7-2 to TRBJ2-1; TRBD2 agrees at 9 bases. CDR1 SGHTA and CDR2 FQGNSA come from the germline V gene. There are 13 residues in the CDR3. The V and J ends lost 2 bases and 15 bases, in that order; junction bases with no gene match: 8. CDR3 region: CASSLNSAGGLFF. The CDR3 DNA reads TGTGCCAGCAGCTTAAATTCAGCGGGAGGTTTGTTCTTC.

This clone was recorded a few times. The chain has TRBV7-8 and TRBJ2-7; 8 bases are shared with TRBD1. Germline V gene lookup returns CDR1 SGHVS and CDR2 FQNEAQ. Trimming cost V 3 bases and J 1 base; bases outside gene matches: 5. CDR3 length: 15 residues. The CDR3 nucleotides read TGTGCCAGCAGCTTTCGCAGGACAGGGTCCTACGAGCAGTACTTC. As protein: CASSFRRTGSYEQYF.

The rearrangement uses TRBV29-1 and TRBJ1-3; D may be TRBD1 (5 bases). Per germline, CDR1 SQVTM and CDR2 ANQGSEA. With 5 bases removed from V and 4 bases from J, the gap between germline ends came to 6 bases. This CDR3 region has 11 residues. CDR3 sequence (DNA): TGCAGCGTTTCAGGGGGAAACACCATATATTTT. It translates to CSVSGGNTIYF.

The chain couples TRBV7-2 to TRBJ2-7; 9 nucleotides line up with TRBD1. Germline V CDR1 and CDR2: SGHTA, FQGNSA. V gave up 5 bases and J gave up 5 bases; unmatched junction bases: 7. The CDR3 spans 14 residues. In DNA, the CDR3 is TGTGCCAGCAGCCCGGACAGGGGAGGGCACGAGCAGTACTTC. Residues: CASSPDRGGHEQYF.

This clone showed up many times. The V call is TRBV2, the J call TRBJ2-7; no clear D gene. V was pared by 3 bases and J by 4 bases, with 16 bases between. The CDR3 is 15 amino acids. Per the germline V gene, CDR1 is SNHLY and CDR2 is FYNNEI. DNA for the CDR3: TGTGCCAGCAGTGAGTCGGCAGACTCCCATTACGAGCAGTACTTC. As protein: CASSESADSHYEQYF.

A few counts support this clone. This chain links TRBV7-9 with TRBJ2-5, with D unresolved. V was cut by 4 bases and J by 2 bases, with 11 bases left in between. The CDR3 consists of 14 residues. From germline, CDR1 is SEHNR and CDR2 FQNEAQ (reference sequence). For the CDR3, the DNA is TGTGCCAGCAGCTCCCTGGCCTTACAAGAGACCCAGTACTTC. This translates into CASSSLALQETQYF.

This chain links TRBV2 with TRBJ2-1, with TRBD1 as a possible D gene (5 bases). Germline CDR1 is SNHLY and CDR2 is FYNNEI. The CDR3 runs 14 residues. Trimming removed 2 bases at V and 6 bases at J, with 11 bases between. The CDR3 DNA sequence: TGTGCCAGCAGTGAACAGGGCCCAAGCAATGAGCAGTTCTTC. It yields the protein CASSEQGPSNEQFF.

The chain employs TRBV30 and TRBJ1-2; tentative D call: TRBD1 (6 bases). Germline CDR1 and CDR2: GTSNPN and SVGIG (reference sequence). CDR3 length: 13 residues. V lost 7 bases to trimming and J lost 4 bases, with 16 bases between them. The CDR3 region is CAFTSGVGYGYTF. The DNA of the CDR3 is TGTGCCTTCACATCAGGGGTAGGCTATGGCTACACCTTC.

This clone was seen a handful of times. The V and J genes are TRBV27 and TRBJ1-5; D possibly corresponds to TRBD1 (5 bases). This CDR3 has 12 amino acids. From germline, CDR1 is MNHEY and CDR2 SMNVEV (reference sequence). The CDR3 is CGIQAGNQPQHF. The DNA for the CDR3 is TGTGGGATACAGGCAGGCAATCAGCCCCAGCATTTT.

This sequence joins TRBV6-5 and TRBJ1-2, with TRBD1 matching 9 bases. The CDR3 runs to 15 residues. Germline loops: CDR1 MNHEY, CDR2 SVGAGI. Losses at the gene ends were 4 bases for V and 8 bases for J; bases not matched to a gene: 11. This CDR3 is CASSFHQTGGGGYTF. CDR3 sequence (DNA): TGTGCCAGCAGTTTCCATCAGACAGGGGGAGGAGGCTACACCTTC.

V usage is TRBV6-5 and J usage is TRBJ1-6; 8 bases align to TRBD1. The CDR3 is 13 residues long. With V trimmed by 8 bases and J by 7 bases, 4 bases remained unmatched. Germline CDR1 is MNHEY and CDR2 is SVGAGI. CDR3 region: CASRRQGNSPLHF. CDR3 DNA: TGTGCCAGCCGGCGACAGGGGAATTCACCCCTCCACTTT.

Points on this clone: The sample contains more than one DNA sequence encoding this CDR3. This rearrangement joins TRBV18 to TRBJ1-1, with 7 nucleotides matching TRBD1. V dropped 4 bases and J dropped 0; count of bases not matched to a gene: 2. This CDR3 contains 14 residues. Germline assignment: CDR1 KGHSH and CDR2 LQKENI. In nucleotides, the CDR3 is TGTGCCAGCTCACGGGACAGAGTGAACACTGAAGCTTTCTTT. This encodes CASSRDRVNTEAFF.

V is TRBV29-1 and J is TRBJ2-3, with D perhaps TRBD2 (6 bases). V lost 4 bases, J lost 2 bases, and 16 bases lay in between. The germline V gene has CDR1 SQVTM and CDR2 ANQGSEA. The CDR3 is 15 amino acids. The CDR3: CSVVEAGPSTDTQYF. The CDR3 DNA follows: TGCAGCGTTGTCGAAGCGGGCCCATCCACAGATACGCAGTATTTT.

A few counts support this clone. This chain joins TRBV6-4 and TRBJ1-1; no clear D gene. V gave up 6 bases and J gave up 1 base, with 9 bases separating them. The CDR3 sequence is 13 residues long. Per the germline V gene, CDR1 is MRHNA and CDR2 is SNTAGT. CDR3 region: CASSPGENTEAFF. The CDR3 nucleotides read TGTGCCAGCAGCCCCGGGGAGAACACTGAAGCTTTCTTT.

This chain links TRBV28 with TRBJ2-7; 10 positions match TRBD2. The CDR3 length is 16 residues. CDR1 is MDHEN and CDR2 is SYDVKM in the germline V gene. J was trimmed by 1 base and V by 4 bases; bases with no gene match: 7. CDR3 sequence: CASSSAWTSGSYEQYF. CDR3 sequence (DNA): TGTGCCAGCAGTTCCGCATGGACTAGCGGTTCCTACGAGCAGTACTTC.

The chain joins TRBV10-2 to TRBJ2-2; 7 bases are a match to TRBD1. This CDR3 is 16 amino acids long. Per germline, CDR1 WSHSY and CDR2 SAAADI. Losses at the gene ends were 2 bases for V and 7 bases for J; bases not matched to a gene: 10. The CDR3 coding sequence is TGCGCCAGCAGTGAGGGAGCAGGGGGTTTCGGCGGGGAGCTGTTTTTT. Translated, it gives CASSEGAGGFGGELFF.

This rearrangement joins TRBV7-6 to TRBJ2-5; D possibly corresponds to TRBD1 (5 bases). Germline V lookup: CDR1 SGHVS, CDR2 FNYEAQ. Trimming cost V 2 bases and J 6 bases, with 10 bases left between them. This CDR3 comprises 13 residues. CDR3 region: CASSLYLGQTQYF. The CDR3 DNA reads as TGTGCCAGCAGCTTATATTTGGGGCAGACCCAGTACTTC.

This sequence joins TRBV30 and TRBJ1-3, with D maybe TRBD1 (5 bases). Trimming removed 2 bases from V and 5 bases from J, with 13 bases in between. CDR3 length equals 14 residues. The germline V gene encodes CDR1 GTSNPN and CDR2 SVGIG (reference sequence). Here the CDR3 DNA reads TGTGCCTGGAGTTCCGGGAGGGGCCGAAACACCATATATTTT. Amino acid sequence: CAWSSGRGRNTIYF.

The chain employs TRBV6-5 and TRBJ2-5, with D maybe TRBD1 (5 bases). CDR3 size: 15 residues. The V end lost 2 bases, the J end lost 2 bases, and 12 bases lay between the germline ends. CDR1 is MNHEY, CDR2 SVGAGI, per germline. The CDR3 loop is CASSYTGQGQETQYF. CDR3 nucleotide sequence: TGTGCCAGCAGTTACACCGGCCAGGGACAAGAGACCCAGTACTTC.

This chain joins TRBV4-1 and TRBJ2-3; D is possibly TRBD2 (5 bases). The CDR3 is 15 residues long. V gave up 1 base and J gave up 4 bases, with 12 bases separating them. The germline gives CDR1 MGHRA, CDR2 YSYEKL. Here the CDR3 DNA reads TGCGCCAGCAGCCAAGTTCCGGGAACCCCAGATACGCAGTATTTT. Its translation is CASSQVPGTPDTQYF.

J is TRBJ2-3 and V is TRBV9; TRBD2 matches 8 bases. The junction had 6 bases not matched to a gene; V was cut back by 0 bases and J by 6 bases. Germline loops: CDR1 SGDLS, CDR2 YYNGEE. The CDR3 is 15 residues long. The CDR3 loop is CASSVADSGVDTQYF. Here the CDR3 DNA reads TGTGCCAGCAGCGTAGCGGATAGCGGGGTTGATACGCAGTATTTT.